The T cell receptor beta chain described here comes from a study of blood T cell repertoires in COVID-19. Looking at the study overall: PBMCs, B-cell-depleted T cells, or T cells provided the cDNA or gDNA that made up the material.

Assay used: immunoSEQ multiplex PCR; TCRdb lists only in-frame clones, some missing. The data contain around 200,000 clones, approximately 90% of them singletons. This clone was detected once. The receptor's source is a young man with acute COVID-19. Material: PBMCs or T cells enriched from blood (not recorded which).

The CDR3 is CASSHSDRGYTEAFF. DNA of the CDR3: TGTGCCAGCAGCCACTCAGACAGGGGTTACACTGAAGCTTTCTTT. The chain is built from TRBV3-1 (or the pseudogene TRBV3-2) and TRBJ1-1; 8 nucleotides line up with TRBD1. Looked up from germline, CDR1 is LGHDT and CDR2 is YNNKEL (reference sequence). This CDR3 comprises 15 residues. After removal of 3 bases from V and 3 bases from J, the junction contained 6 bases not matched to a gene.